This T cell receptor beta chain is from a study of T-cell reconstitution after alpha-beta-depleted transplantation in children. Study-level points and caveats: From surviving recipient T cells and thymic progenitors came the high day-60 TCRbeta diversity observed in some patients. Reportedly, alpha-beta T cells present about two months post-transplant originated from several hundred expanded clones of graft origin. One year after transplant, T-cell counts and diversity came mostly from newly produced T cells.

CDR3 length: 15 residues. Germline CDR1 is SGHNT and CDR2 is YENEEA. The J segment lost 5 bases and the V segment lost 5 bases, leaving 7 bases of the junction unmatched. On this clonotype: Its antigen remains unidentified.

Preparation of the TCRbeta library involved a method that used unique molecular identifiers. TCRdb re-derived calls from the PCR reads in MiXCR, one entry per CDR3 protein. Of around 230,000 distinct CDR3 sequences listed, roughly a sixth were seen once; the top ten hold about 39%. The specimen was PBMCs, mostly from graft donor cells, collected 360 days after TCRalphabeta/CD19-depleted stem cell transplant. The rearrangement links TRBV11-3 to TRBJ2-2; 8 nucleotides agree with TRBD1. This sequence originates from a male patient aged 2 to 9 who had a stem cell transplant for acute lymphoblastic leukemia, so the T cells may come from the graft donor. The CDR3 DNA reads as TGTGCCAGCAGCCCAACAACAGGGGGGACCGGGGAGCTGTTTTTT. Protein sequence: CASSPTTGGTGELFF.